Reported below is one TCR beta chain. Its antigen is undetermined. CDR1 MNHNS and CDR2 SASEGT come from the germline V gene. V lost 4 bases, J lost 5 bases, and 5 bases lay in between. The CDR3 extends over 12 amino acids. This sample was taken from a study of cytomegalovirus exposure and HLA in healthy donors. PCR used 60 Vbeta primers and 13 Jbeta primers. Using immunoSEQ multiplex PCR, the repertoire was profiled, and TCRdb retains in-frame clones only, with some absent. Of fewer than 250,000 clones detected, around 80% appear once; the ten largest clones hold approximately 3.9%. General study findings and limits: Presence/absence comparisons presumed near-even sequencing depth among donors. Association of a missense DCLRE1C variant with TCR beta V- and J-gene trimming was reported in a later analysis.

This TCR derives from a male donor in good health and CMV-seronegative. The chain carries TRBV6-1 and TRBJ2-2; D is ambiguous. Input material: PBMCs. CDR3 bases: TGTGCCAGCAGTGTTCCTACCGGGGAGCTGTTTTTT. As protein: CASSVPTGELFF.